This is a list of T cell receptor beta chains from one sample in a study of blood T cell repertoires in COVID-19. The assay was immunoSEQ multiplex PCR, and TCRdb's table has in-frame clones only and misses some. The sample has nearly 300,000 clones, around 84% seen once. Sequenced input: peripheral blood. These receptors were taken from a human donor with COVID-19, enrolled during active disease. The donor label of this sample is uncertain. Both conserved end residues are trimmed from each CDR3. Fields, in order: V gene, J gene, CDR3 protein.

TRBV6-6	TRBJ2-3	ASSLPFAWTRDSTDTQY
TRBV27	TRBJ1-5	ASARDRDQPQH
TRBV11-2	TRBJ2-1	ASSLWREVDDEQF
TRBV5-1	TRBJ2-1	ASTGGLAGVNEQF
TRBV9	TRBJ2-6	ASSASGTAGANVLT
TRBV7-7	TRBJ2-3	ASSIGGGTDTQY
TRBV19	TRBJ1-1	ASSIPPGGEAF
TRBV12-3/TRBV12-4	TRBJ2-7	ASSPGSRKQY
TRBV3-1/TRBV3-2	TRBJ1-1	ASRPGQGRGAF
TRBV13	TRBJ2-7	ASSDTGTDYEQY
TRBV9	TRBJ1-3	ASSDRTTGGSGNTIY
TRBV19	TRBJ1-4	ASSRDRDNEKLF
TRBV6-5	TRBJ2-7	ASSYSENSPSYEQY
TRBV7-2	TRBJ2-3	ATDGQGAESSQY
TRBV6-5	TRBJ2-3	ASRYREGTQY
TRBV5-1	TRBJ2-1	ASSLVQGSNNEQF
TRBV9	TRBJ2-3	ASSAHGTGRTDTQY
TRBV7-2	TRBJ2-1	ASSLGTSRRSEQF
TRBV4-2	TRBJ2-1	ASSLLAGDTDEQF
TRBV15	TRBJ2-5	ATSRASGRGTQY
TRBV2	TRBJ2-3	ASSSGQTPSTDTQY
TRBV14	TRBJ1-5	ASSQDSGQGMRQPQH
TRBV4-1	TRBJ2-3	ASSQDVGQGARNTQY
TRBV19	TRBJ2-1	ASSAGLAGAYNEQF
TRBV5-4	TRBJ2-1	ASSLPGGEQF
TRBV30	TRBJ2-3	AWSLRTGGTDTQY
TRBV12-3/TRBV12-4	TRBJ1-1	ASRAGVTEAF
TRBV19	TRBJ2-1	ASSMGTAYNEQF
TRBV28	TRBJ1-1	ASSLGGALNTEAF
TRBV2	TRBJ1-4	ASSDLGRGLF
TRBV2	TRBJ1-4	ASSGNTGGDEKLF
TRBV30	TRBJ1-1	AWSYPWTGATEAF
TRBV27	TRBJ2-7	ASSSGAYEQY
TRBV27	TRBJ2-7	ASSFRLAVFYEQY
TRBV7-3	TRBJ2-6	ASSLKLADISGANVLT
TRBV3-1/TRBV3-2	TRBJ2-1	ASSQRVTLSYNEQF
TRBV27	TRBJ1-1	ASTSGRVTEAF
TRBV9	TRBJ2-1	ASSARDTNFEQF
TRBV28	TRBJ2-2	ASSRTANTGELF
TRBV11-2	TRBJ2-2	ASSSRGGSSVTGELF
TRBV7-9	TRBJ1-6	ASSLGGRPNSPLH
TRBV4-3	TRBJ1-2	ASSQMRQGASGYT
TRBV6-6	TRBJ2-6	ASSTGYSSGANVLT